This T cell receptor (beta chain) was sequenced during a study of blood T cell repertoires in COVID-19. The table lists this clone with a count of one. Here immunoSEQ multiplex PCR was the method, and the copy in TCRdb shows in-frame clones only, minus some. Among 200,000 to 300,000 clones, approximately 86% were seen once, and the ten largest hold about 2.7%. This CDR3 spans 16 amino acids. Germline V lookup: CDR1 SGHAT, CDR2 FQNNGV. V shed 1 base and J shed 4 bases, with 14 bases lying between them. Sequenced: PBMCs or T cells enriched from blood (not recorded which). This sequence was found in a woman under 30 who had recovered from COVID-19. The V call is TRBV11-2, the J call TRBJ2-1; tentative D call: TRBD2 (5 bases). CDR3 loop: CASSLVGGLPYNEQFF. The CDR3 DNA is TGTGCCAGCAGCTTAGTGGGCGGACTCCCTTACAATGAGCAGTTCTTC.